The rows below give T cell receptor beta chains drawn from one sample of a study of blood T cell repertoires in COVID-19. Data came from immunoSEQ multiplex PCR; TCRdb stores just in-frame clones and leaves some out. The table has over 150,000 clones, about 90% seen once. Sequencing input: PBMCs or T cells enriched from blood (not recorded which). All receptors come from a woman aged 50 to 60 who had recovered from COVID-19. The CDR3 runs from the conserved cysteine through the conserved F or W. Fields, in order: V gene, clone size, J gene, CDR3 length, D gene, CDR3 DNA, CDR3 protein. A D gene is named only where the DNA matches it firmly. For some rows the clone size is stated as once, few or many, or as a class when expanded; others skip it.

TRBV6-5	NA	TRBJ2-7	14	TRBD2	TGTGCCAGCAGAACTAGCGGGGGCTCCTACGAGCAGTACTTC	CASRTSGGSYEQYF
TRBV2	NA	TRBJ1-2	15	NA	TGTGCCAGCAGACTCGAATCGGGGGACCACTATGGCTACACCTTC	CASRLESGDHYGYTF
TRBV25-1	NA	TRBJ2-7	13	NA	TGTGCCAGCAGACAAACGACAGTCGGTAGACAGTACTTC	CASRQTTVGRQYF
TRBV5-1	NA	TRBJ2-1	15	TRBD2	TGCGCCAGCAGCTTGGTCCTAGCGGCGTACAATGAGCAGTTCTTC	CASSLVLAAYNEQFF
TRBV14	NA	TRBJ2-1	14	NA	TGTGCCAGCAGCCAAGAAGTTCAGGGGCATGAGCAGTTCTTC	CASSQEVQGHEQFF
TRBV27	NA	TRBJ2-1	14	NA	TGTGCCAGCAGTCTTGATGGACTTCTCAATGAGCAGTTCTTC	CASSLDGLLNEQFF
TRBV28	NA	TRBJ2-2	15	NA	TGTGCCAGCAGTAAACGGGGCGGAGGGACCGGGGAGCTGTTTTTT	CASSKRGGGTGELFF
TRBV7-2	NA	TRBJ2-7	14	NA	TGTGCCAGCAGCTTAGCGGCCCAAGCCTACGAGCAGTACTTC	CASSLAAQAYEQYF
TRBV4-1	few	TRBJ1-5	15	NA	TGCGCCAGCAGCCAAGCTACGGGGGGGCTGGGGCCCCAGCATTTT	CASSQATGGLGPQHF
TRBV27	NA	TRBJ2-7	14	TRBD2	TGTGCCAGCAGTTCCTCCGGGACTAGCGGGATCCTCGGATTC	CASSSSGTSGILGF
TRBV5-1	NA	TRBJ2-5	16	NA	TGCGCCAGCAGCTTGTTCGTCGGCGGAGGCAAAGAGACCCAGTACTTC	CASSLFVGGGKETQYF
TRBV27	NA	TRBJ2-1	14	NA	TGTGCCAGCAGTTTATCGAACAGCTACAATGAGCAGTTCTTC	CASSLSNSYNEQFF
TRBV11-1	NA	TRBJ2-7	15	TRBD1	TGTGCCAGCAGCTTAGCGGAGACAGGGTACCACGAGCAGTACTTC	CASSLAETGYHEQYF
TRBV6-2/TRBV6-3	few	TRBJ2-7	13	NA	TGTGCCAGCAGTTACCCCCCGCCCGGGGAGCAGTACTTC	CASSYPPPGEQYF
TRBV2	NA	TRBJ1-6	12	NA	TGTGCCAGCTGCGGGGCCTATTCACCCCTCCACTTT	CASCGAYSPLHF
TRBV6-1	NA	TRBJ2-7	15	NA	TGTGCCAGCAGTGAAAAGGCGGAGGGAAGCTACGAGCAGTACTTC	CASSEKAEGSYEQYF
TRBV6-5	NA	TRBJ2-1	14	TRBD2	TGTGCCACTGCTAGCGGACCAACCTACAATGAGCAGTTCTTC	CATASGPTYNEQFF
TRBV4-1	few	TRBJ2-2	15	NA	TGCGCCAGCAGCCAACAGGGGAGGGGCACCGGGGAGCTGTTTTTT	CASSQQGRGTGELFF
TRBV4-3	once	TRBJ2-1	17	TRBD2	TGCGCCAGCAGCCCTGGGGAGCGGGAGGCCCACTACAATGAGCAGTTCTTC	CASSPGEREAHYNEQFF
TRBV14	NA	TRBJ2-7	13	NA	TGTGCCAGCAGCACTAGGTCGGGCTACGAGCAGTACTTC	CASSTRSGYEQYF
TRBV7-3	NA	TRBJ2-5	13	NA	TGTGCCAGCAGCTTAAGAGTCGATGAGACCCAGTACTTC	CASSLRVDETQYF
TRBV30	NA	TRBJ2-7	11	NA	TGTGCCTGGAGTCGGGAGCTCGAGCAGTACTTC	CAWSRELEQYF
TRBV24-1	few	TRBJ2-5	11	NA	TGTGCCACCAGGAAAGAGGGGACCCAGTACTTC	CATRKEGTQYF
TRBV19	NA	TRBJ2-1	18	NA	TGTGCCAGTAGAGGGGGGACAGTTCTGTTGAGCTCCTACAATGAGCAGTTCTTC	CASRGGTVLLSSYNEQFF
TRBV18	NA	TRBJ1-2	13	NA	TGTGCCAGCTCACCGGGCAGCAACTATGGCTACACCTTC	CASSPGSNYGYTF
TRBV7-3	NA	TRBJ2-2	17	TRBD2	TGTGCCAGCAGCTTAATGGCGGGAGTTCCGAACACCGGGGAGCTGTTTTTT	CASSLMAGVPNTGELFF
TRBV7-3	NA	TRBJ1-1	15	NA	TGTGCCAGCAGCTTAACCCTAGCAGTGAACACTGAAGCTTTCTTT	CASSLTLAVNTEAFF
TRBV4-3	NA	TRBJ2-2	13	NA	TGCGCCAGCAGCCAAGATCGGGAGAGGGAGCTGTTTTTT	CASSQDRERELFF
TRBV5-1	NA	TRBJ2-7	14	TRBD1	TGCGCCAGCAGCTTGGCCGACAGGGGGCACGAGCAGTACTTC	CASSLADRGHEQYF
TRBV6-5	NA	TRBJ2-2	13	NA	TGTGCCAGCAAATCGGGGAACACCGGGGAGCTGTTTTTT	CASKSGNTGELFF
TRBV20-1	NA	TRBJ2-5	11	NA	TGCAGTGCTAGAATCTCGGAGACCCAGTACTTC	CSARISETQYF
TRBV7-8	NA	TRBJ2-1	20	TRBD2	TGTGCCAGCAGCTTACCAGCAGAAAATCTAGCGGGAGGGGCCTACAATGAGCAGTTCTTC	CASSLPAENLAGGAYNEQFF
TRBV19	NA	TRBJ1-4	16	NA	TGTGCCAGTACCACTCCCTTGGGCAGGGGCAATGAAAAACTGTTTTTT	CASTTPLGRGNEKLFF
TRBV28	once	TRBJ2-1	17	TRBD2	TGTGCCAGCAGTTTCAGGACTAGCCTGGGCTCCTACAATGAGCAGTTCTTC	CASSFRTSLGSYNEQFF
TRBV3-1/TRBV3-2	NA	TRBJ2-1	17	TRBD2	TGTGCCAGCAGCCAAGATCGGGGCGAGCGGGGCCACAATGAGCAGTTCTTC	CASSQDRGERGHNEQFF
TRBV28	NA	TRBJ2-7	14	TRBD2	TGTGCCAGCAGTCAGCGGGAGCGGACCTACGAGCAGTACTTC	CASSQRERTYEQYF
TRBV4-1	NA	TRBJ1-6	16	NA	TGCGCCAGCAGCCAAGAGGGGTACGGACTTAATTCACCCCTCCACTTT	CASSQEGYGLNSPLHF
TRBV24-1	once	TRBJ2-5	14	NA	TGTGCCACCAGTGATTTAGGCGGGGTGGAGACCCAGTACTTC	CATSDLGGVETQYF
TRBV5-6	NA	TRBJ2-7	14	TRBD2	TGTGCCAGCAGCACCGGACTAGCTCTCTACGAGCAGTACTTC	CASSTGLALYEQYF
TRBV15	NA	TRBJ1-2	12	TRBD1	TGTGCCACCAGCAGGGACAGGGTCGGCTACACCTTC	CATSRDRVGYTF
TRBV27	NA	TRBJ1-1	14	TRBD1	TGTGCCAGCAGTGCGAGACAGGGTATCTCTGAAGCTTTCTTT	CASSARQGISEAFF
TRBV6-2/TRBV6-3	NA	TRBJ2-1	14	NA	TGTGCCAGCAGTACCAGAACTAGTACCAATGAGCAGTTCTTC	CASSTRTSTNEQFF
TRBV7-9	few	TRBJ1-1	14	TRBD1	TGTGCCAGCACCAGACAGGGAACGAACACTGAAGCTTTCTTT	CASTRQGTNTEAFF
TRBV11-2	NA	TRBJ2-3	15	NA	TGTGCCAGCAGCCACAATAGCGGCCGCACAGATACGCAGTATTTT	CASSHNSGRTDTQYF
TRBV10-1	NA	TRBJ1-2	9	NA	TGCGCCTCTTTCTATGGCTACACCTTC	CASFYGYTF
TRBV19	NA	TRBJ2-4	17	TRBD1	TGTGCCAGTAGTATGGGGGTCTCCGGGACAGGGAGATACATTCAGTACTTC	CASSMGVSGTGRYIQYF
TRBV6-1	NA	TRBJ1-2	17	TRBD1	TGTGCCAGCAGTGACCCTATATCCAGACAGGGAAACTATGGCTACACCTTC	CASSDPISRQGNYGYTF
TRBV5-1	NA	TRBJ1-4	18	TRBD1	TGCGCCAGCAGACCGGACAGGGGGCGTTACGGAGCTAATGAAAAACTGTTTTTT	CASRPDRGRYGANEKLFF
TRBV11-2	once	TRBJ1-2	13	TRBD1	TGTGCCAGCAGCCTGACAGGGATCTATGGCTACACCTTC	CASSLTGIYGYTF
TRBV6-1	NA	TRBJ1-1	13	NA	TGTGCCAGCCGTGCCCCCCCGGGCACTGAAGCTTTCTTT	CASRAPPGTEAFF
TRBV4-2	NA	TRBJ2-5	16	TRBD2	TGTGCCAGCAGCCAAGGGGTAGCGGGGGCCCAAGAGACCCAGTACTTC	CASSQGVAGAQETQYF
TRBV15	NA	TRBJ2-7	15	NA	TGTGCCACCAGCAGAGAGGCCGGGGGAGGATACGAGCAGTACTTC	CATSREAGGGYEQYF
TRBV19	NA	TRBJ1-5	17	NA	TGTGCCAGTAGTATCCCGTCTTCCGGAGGGAGTCGTCAGCCCCAGCATTTT	CASSIPSSGGSRQPQHF
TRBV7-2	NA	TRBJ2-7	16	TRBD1	TGTGCCAGCAGCACCCTGGACAGGGCCCTTACCTACGAGCAGTACTTC	CASSTLDRALTYEQYF
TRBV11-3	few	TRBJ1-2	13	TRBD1	TGTGCCAGCTCATCAGGGGGGTCTTATGGCTATACCTTC	CASSSGGSYGYTF